Listed below are T cell receptor beta chains from one sample, sequenced in a study of T cells in Graves' hyperthyroidism and ophthalmopathy. TCRdb called the multiplex PCR reads again in MiXCR, with one record for every CDR3 protein. The table records about 590,000 distinct CDR3 sequences, 15% to 17% of them present only once. The source material was blood. The receptors derive from a woman in her twenties or thirties with Graves' hyperthyroidism. CDR3s include the opening cysteine and the closing phenylalanine or tryptophan. A D gene is named only where the DNA matches it firmly. A clone size is listed for some rows: how often the clone was seen (once, few, many), or a class if it is expanded.

j_call | cdr3_length | v_call | d_call | clone_size | cdr3_aa | cdr3_nt
TRBJ2-1 | 16 | TRBV19 | TRBD1 | NA | CASSMGRDRVTDEQFF | TGTGCCAGTAGTATGGGTAGGGACAGGGTTACCGATGAGCAGTTCTTC
TRBJ2-3 | 14 | TRBV11-2 | NA | many | CASIRGAGTDTQYF | TGTGCCAGCATCAGGGGAGCGGGCACAGATACGCAGTATTTT
TRBJ1-2 | 14 | TRBV20-1 | TRBD1 | many | CSAPRNDRGYGYTF | TGCAGTGCTCCACGAAACGACAGGGGCTATGGCTACACCTTC
TRBJ1-1 | 13 | TRBV18 | TRBD1 | NA | CASSDTGQGDAFF | TGTGCCAGCTCAGATACGGGACAGGGGGATGCTTTCTTT
TRBJ1-4 | 15 | TRBV27 | NA | NA | CASSLSGGSNEKLFF | TGTGCCAGCAGTCTGTCGGGGGGGTCAAATGAAAAACTGTTTTTT
TRBJ2-1 | 14 | TRBV7-9 | NA | NA | CASRPRDGSYGQFF | TGTGCCAGCAGGCCCCGGGACGGGTCCTACGGGCAGTTCTTC
TRBJ2-7 | 13 | TRBV7-2 | NA | many | CASSLLTSYEQYF | TGTGCCAGCAGCCTCCTCACTAGCTACGAGCAGTACTTC
TRBJ1-1 | 13 | TRBV29-1 | NA | many | CSHRELGNSEAFF | TGCAGCCACCGGGAACTGGGGAACTCTGAAGCTTTCTTT
TRBJ2-5 | 13 | TRBV7-2 | NA | many | CASSFDRSETQYF | TGTGCCAGCAGCTTCGATAGGAGCGAGACCCAGTACTTC
TRBJ2-5 | 17 | TRBV11-2 | NA | many | CASSLVFGGAPKETQYF | TGTGCCAGCAGCTTAGTCTTTGGCGGGGCGCCGAAAGAGACCCAGTACTTC
TRBJ1-1 | 14 | TRBV7-2 | NA | many | CASSFLRLNTEAFF | TGTGCCAGCAGCTTTCTAAGGTTGAACACTGAAGCTTTCTTT
TRBJ2-7 | 13 | TRBV7-9 | NA | many | CASSLSGAHEQYF | TGTGCCAGCAGCTTATCCGGGGCCCACGAGCAGTACTTC
TRBJ1-5 | 14 | TRBV27 | TRBD1 | NA | CASSPGTGSQPQHF | TGTGCCAGCAGCCCCGGGACAGGTAGTCAGCCCCAGCATTTT
TRBJ2-7 | 14 | TRBV29-1 | TRBD1 | once | CSVKEGTGSYEQYF | TGCAGCGTGAAAGAAGGGACAGGAAGCTACGAGCAGTACTTC
TRBJ2-7 | 14 | TRBV5-1 | NA | many | CASSYNPGREEQYF | TGCGCCAGCAGCTATAACCCCGGTCGGGAAGAGCAGTACTTC
TRBJ2-7 | 16 | TRBV27 | NA | NA | CASSETSRALSHEQYF | TGTGCCAGCAGTGAAACCTCACGGGCCCTCTCCCACGAGCAGTACTTC
TRBJ2-7 | 14 | TRBV30 | TRBD1 | many | CAWGTGTGRYEQYF | TGTGCCTGGGGAACCGGGACAGGTCGCTACGAGCAGTACTTC
TRBJ2-1 | 18 | TRBV11-2 | NA | many | CASSLALAVAFSYNEQFF | TGTGCCAGCAGCTTAGCTCTGGCGGTAGCGTTCTCCTACAATGAGCAGTTCTTC
TRBJ2-2 | 13 | TRBV5-1 | NA | NA | CASSLAQESGLFF | TGCGCCAGCAGCTTGGCCCAAGAGTCAGGGCTGTTTTTT
TRBJ2-7 | 14 | TRBV14 | NA | many | CASSVADGPYEQYF | TGTGCCAGCAGTGTGGCGGATGGGCCTTACGAGCAGTACTTC
TRBJ2-7 | 14 | TRBV12-3/TRBV12-4 | NA | many | CASTLSDRAYEQYF | TGTGCCAGCACCTTATCGGACAGAGCCTACGAGCAGTACTTC
TRBJ2-7 | 13 | TRBV7-9 | NA | many | CASSIGGSYEQYF | TGTGCCAGCAGTATAGGGGGTTCCTACGAGCAGTACTTC
TRBJ1-1 | 11 | TRBV2 | TRBD1 | few | CASNRRQGAFF | TGTGCCAGCAATAGAAGACAGGGTGCTTTCTTT
TRBJ2-3 | 13 | TRBV7-9 | NA | many | CASSLIVADTQYF | TGTGCCAGCAGCTTAATCGTTGCAGATACGCAGTATTTT